This TCR beta chain stems from a study of shared clonotypes between healthy human individuals. Broader study findings: The naive CD4 repertoires of a handful of donors were compared, and around 4.9% of clonotypes were shared.

A remark on this clone: The antigen is unknown.

At deep level, the assay was performed. The authors split each subset's genomic DNA evenly across several immunoSEQ plates. Replicate sorted-subset PCRs were loaded with 150 to 250 ng DNA, about 30,000 T cell genomes. This table comes from immunoSEQ multiplex PCR, and its TCRdb copy is limited to in-frame clones, with some not included. The sample lists about 2.1 million clones, just over 90% occurring once. CD45RO-negative cells were positively selected for CCR7, leaving out terminally differentiated effector memory CD45RA+ cells. Germline values: CDR1 ENHRY, CDR2 SYGVKD. V was trimmed by 2 bases and J by 1 base, leaving 14 bases between them. The CDR3 loop spans 16 amino acids.

This sequence joins TRBV10-3 and TRBJ1-1; D might be TRBD1 (5 bases). The sequence derives from a man aged 18 to 30 in good health. Some clones in this sample may be carry-over from other donors' samples. Sequencing was carried out using naive CD8+ T cells from PBMCs. The chain's CDR3 is CAISEVWGTGNTEAFF. As DNA, the CDR3 is TGTGCCATCAGTGAGGTATGGGGCACAGGGAACACTGAAGCTTTCTTT.